The rows below give T cell receptor beta chains drawn from one sample of a study of cytomegalovirus exposure and HLA in healthy donors. The table came from immunoSEQ multiplex PCR; TCRdb's copy has only in-frame clones and leaves some out. The top ten hold roughly 0.83% of the sample, which has about 360,000 clones, 86% seen once. The source material was PBMCs. All receptors come from a woman aged 18 to 35 in good health and CMV-seronegative. Each CDR3 is given with its conserved first and last residue. The order of the fields is CDR3 protein, CDR3 DNA, J gene, clone size, V gene, D gene, CDR3 length. The D gene is left open where the match is weak. Clone size appears in some rows only: once, few, many, or a class for an expanded clone.

CATSRESGEGSDIQYF,TGTGCCACCAGCAGAGAATCCGGGGAGGGAAGTGACATTCAGTACTTC,TRBJ2-4,few,TRBV15,TRBD2,16
CASSLGAGNTEAFF,TGTGCCAGCAGTTTAGGGGCTGGGAACACTGAAGCTTTCTTT,TRBJ1-1,NA,TRBV27,NA,14
CASTRLAGGTDTQYF,TGTGCCAGCACGCGACTAGCGGGGGGTACAGATACGCAGTATTTT,TRBJ2-3,NA,TRBV18,TRBD2,15
CSAKTNKGGWDYGYTF,TGCAGCGCCAAAACGAACAAAGGGGGCTGGGACTATGGCTACACCTTC,TRBJ1-2,few,TRBV29-1,TRBD1,16
CSVSDRAVEQYF,TGCAGCGTTTCTGACAGGGCTGTAGAGCAGTACTTC,TRBJ2-7,NA,TRBV29-1,TRBD1,12
CASSRLAGVSYEQYF,TGCGCCAGCAGCCGCCTAGCGGGAGTCTCCTACGAGCAGTACTTC,TRBJ2-7,NA,TRBV5-1,TRBD2,15
CASSFPALAGGLGEQFF,TGTGCCAGCAGTTTCCCGGCCCTCGCGGGGGGGCTAGGGGAGCAGTTCTTC,TRBJ2-1,NA,TRBV28,TRBD2,17
CASSPRRKTSGEETQYF,TGTGCCAGCAGCCCCCGCAGAAAGACTAGCGGGGAAGAGACCCAGTACTTC,TRBJ2-5,NA,TRBV7-9,TRBD2,17
CASSPGTNQPQHF,TGTGCCAGCTCACCAGGGACAAATCAGCCCCAGCATTTT,TRBJ1-5,few,TRBV18,NA,13
CASSSTGKTYEQYF,TGTGCCAGCAGTTCCACAGGAAAGACCTACGAGCAGTACTTC,TRBJ2-7,NA,TRBV28,NA,14
CASSVGAGYGYTF,TGTGCCAGCAGTGTGGGGGCAGGCTATGGCTACACCTTC,TRBJ1-2,NA,TRBV2,NA,13
CASSSSAGIRETQYF,TGTGCCAGTAGTTCCTCCGCGGGGATTAGGGAGACCCAGTACTTC,TRBJ2-5,NA,TRBV19,NA,15
CASSLGGQGPPEQYF,TGTGCCAGCAGTTTAGGAGGACAGGGTCCTCCCGAGCAGTACTTC,TRBJ2-7,NA,TRBV27,TRBD1,15
CASSPRTATNEKLFF,TGTGCCAGCAGTCCACGGACAGCTACTAATGAAAAACTGTTTTTT,TRBJ1-4,once,TRBV6-5,NA,15
CASSGDRDSATTFSYNEQFF,TGTGCCAGCAGTGGGGACCGGGACTCAGCAACAACCTTCTCCTACAATGAGCAGTTCTTC,TRBJ2-1,NA,TRBV28,NA,20
CASSTGDYHTDTQYF,TGTGCCAGCAGCACCGGGGACTACCACACAGATACGCAGTATTTT,TRBJ2-3,NA,TRBV7-6,TRBD2,15
CASSISPPGSNQPQHF,TGTGCCAGTAGTATATCCCCCCCAGGGAGCAATCAGCCCCAGCATTTT,TRBJ1-5,NA,TRBV19,NA,16
CATSQSTGGSNQPQHF,TGTGCCACCAGCCAATCAACAGGGGGTAGCAATCAGCCCCAGCATTTT,TRBJ1-5,NA,TRBV15,TRBD1,16
CASSFGTGNNEQFF,TGTGCCAGCAGCTTCGGGACAGGGAACAATGAGCAGTTCTTC,TRBJ2-1,few,TRBV11-3,TRBD1,14
CAWRESLWGFTEAFF,TGTGCCTGGAGGGAGAGTTTGTGGGGCTTCACTGAAGCTTTCTTT,TRBJ1-1,NA,TRBV30,NA,15
CASREKGLTGKYTEAFF,TGTGCCAGCAGAGAGAAAGGGCTTACAGGGAAGTACACTGAAGCTTTCTTT,TRBJ1-1,NA,TRBV9,NA,17
CASSQSTPGHIYEQYF,TGTGCCAGCAGCCAGAGTACTCCGGGACACATCTACGAGCAGTACTTC,TRBJ2-7,NA,TRBV16,NA,16
CASSFISGRAEQYF,TGTGCCAGCAGTTTTATTAGCGGGAGGGCCGAGCAGTACTTC,TRBJ2-7,NA,TRBV28,TRBD2,14
CASSSGPIAGNTEAFF,TGTGCCAGCAGCTCCGGACCAATCGCGGGGAACACTGAAGCTTTCTTT,TRBJ1-1,NA,TRBV9,NA,16
CASSPERHRGYEQYF,TGTGCCAGCAGCCCGGAGAGACACCGGGGGTACGAGCAGTACTTC,TRBJ2-7,NA,TRBV7-2,NA,15
CASSGTGEIEQYF,TGTGCCAGCTCCGGGACAGGGGAAATCGAGCAGTACTTC,TRBJ2-7,few,TRBV2,TRBD1,13
CAWSVLYSYNEQFF,TGTGCCTGGAGTGTACTTTACAGCTACAATGAGCAGTTCTTC,TRBJ2-1,NA,TRBV30,NA,14
CASSLGTGISYEQYF,TGTGCCAGCAGTTTAGGGACAGGGATTTCCTACGAGCAGTACTTC,TRBJ2-7,NA,TRBV28,TRBD1,15
CASSLETGAHGYTF,TGTGCCAGCAGTTTAGAGACAGGGGCTCATGGCTACACCTTC,TRBJ1-2,NA,TRBV28,TRBD1,14
CASSLVEGIGSNQPQHF,TGCGCCAGCAGCTTGGTGGAGGGGATAGGGAGCAATCAGCCCCAGCATTTT,TRBJ1-5,NA,TRBV5-1,NA,17
CASSLEQHYGYTF,TGTGCCAGCAGCTTAGAACAGCACTATGGCTACACCTTC,TRBJ1-2,few,TRBV7-8,NA,13
CSVAYDSRVGNTIYF,TGCAGCGTTGCCTACGACAGCCGTGTCGGAAACACCATATATTTT,TRBJ1-3,NA,TRBV29-1,NA,15
CASRDQGFALNTEAFF,TGTGCCAGCAGGGATCAGGGGTTTGCCCTGAACACTGAAGCTTTCTTT,TRBJ1-1,NA,TRBV7-9,NA,16
CASSQVERGRQETQYF,TGCGCCAGCAGCCAAGTGGAGCGGGGTCGCCAAGAGACCCAGTACTTC,TRBJ2-5,NA,TRBV4-1,TRBD2,16
CASRPGYMNTEAFF,TGTGCCAGCAGGCCCGGGTACATGAACACTGAAGCTTTCTTT,TRBJ1-1,few,TRBV7-9,NA,14
CASSSGGPTDTQYF,TGTGCCAGCAGTTCCGGGGGACCCACAGATACGCAGTATTTT,TRBJ2-3,NA,TRBV6-5,NA,14
CASSLLGTGGDEQFF,TGTGCCAGCAGCTTGCTGGGGACAGGGGGCGATGAGCAGTTCTTC,TRBJ2-1,NA,TRBV5-4,TRBD1,15
CASSESRRTGSGDTQYF,TGCGCCAGCAGTGAGTCGAGAAGGACAGGATCTGGAGATACGCAGTATTTT,TRBJ2-3,NA,TRBV10-1,TRBD1,17
CASSHQGDMRAQHF,TGCGCCAGCAGCCATCAGGGGGACATGCGAGCCCAGCATTTT,TRBJ1-5,NA,TRBV4-1,TRBD1,14
CASSMGVIYEQYF,TGTGCCAGTAGTATGGGAGTGATCTACGAGCAGTACTTC,TRBJ2-7,NA,TRBV19,NA,13
CAWSSGTGGGETQYF,TGTGCCTGGAGTTCCGGGACAGGGGGCGGAGAGACCCAGTACTTC,TRBJ2-5,NA,TRBV30,TRBD1,15
CASSTPRGTEAFF,TGCGCCAGCAGCACCCCCCGGGGTACTGAAGCTTTCTTT,TRBJ1-1,NA,TRBV5-1,NA,13
CASSLAQDTEAFF,TGCGCCAGCAGCTTGGCCCAGGACACTGAAGCTTTCTTT,TRBJ1-1,NA,TRBV5-1,NA,13
CASSHVEGTQVDYEQYF,TGTGCCAGCAGCCACGTTGAGGGGACTCAGGTGGATTACGAGCAGTACTTC,TRBJ2-7,NA,TRBV13,NA,17
CASSIQGARVETQYF,TGTGCCAGCAGCATACAAGGGGCCAGGGTGGAGACCCAGTACTTC,TRBJ2-5,NA,TRBV5-6,NA,15
CASSLEGVAFF,TGTGCCAGCAGCTTAGAAGGGGTAGCTTTCTTT,TRBJ1-1,NA,TRBV11-2,NA,11
CASSLRSPGGPYGYTF,TGTGCCAGCAGTTTAAGGTCCCCGGGGGGCCCCTATGGCTACACCTTC,TRBJ1-2,NA,TRBV28,NA,16
CASIPETGGSPYGYTF,TGTGCCAGTATCCCTGAGACAGGGGGGTCACCTTATGGCTACACCTTC,TRBJ1-2,NA,TRBV19,TRBD1,16
CASSNQALYEQYF,TGTGCCAGCAGCAATCAAGCTCTATACGAGCAGTACTTC,TRBJ2-7,few,TRBV2,NA,13